The 24 T cell receptor beta chains presented below share a single source sample, sequenced in a study of OX40 agonist ivuxolimab in advanced cancers. Libraries were prepared by immunoSEQ multiplex PCR; TCRdb keeps only in-frame clonotypes and omits some of them. The sample consists of approximately 74,000 clones, 70% to 90% of them appearing once. The sequenced sample was CD4+ or CD8+ T cells sorted from blood, obtained in a trial of the OX40 agonist ivuxolimab. The receptors derive from an adult with an advanced solid tumor such as melanoma, head and neck, liver or kidney cancer.

This chain connects TRBV10-2 to TRBJ2-5, with D possibly TRBD1 on 6 matching bases. V gave up 4 bases and J gave up 4 bases, with 10 bases separating them. The V gene's germline CDR1 is WSHSY and CDR2 SAAADI. CDR3 length equals 13 residues. As DNA, the CDR3 is TGCGCCAGCAGTGTAGTAGGGGGAGAGACCCAGTACTTC. Its translation is CASSVVGGETQYF.

The genes are TRBV11-2 and TRBJ1-4; no firm D call. Germline V gene lookup returns CDR1 SGHAT and CDR2 FQNNGV. This CDR3 spans 13 amino acids. The germline V and J ends were trimmed by 2 bases and 7 bases, with 8 bases remaining between them. The CDR3 reads CASSLTASEKLFF. The CDR3 nucleotides read TGTGCCAGCAGCTTAACAGCGTCTGAAAAACTGTTTTTT.

V usage is TRBV28 and J usage is TRBJ1-2; D gene ambiguous. The V end lost 2 bases, the J end lost 8 bases, and 9 bases lay between the germline ends. This CDR3 region has 12 residues. Germline CDR1 reads MDHEN; CDR2 reads SYDVKM. The CDR3, as DNA: TGTGCCAGCAGTTTAAGGACGAAAGGCTACACCTTC. Amino acids: CASSLRTKGYTF.

The gene calls are TRBV7-8 and TRBJ1-5; 8 nucleotides align to TRBD1. Trimming took 1 base from V and 2 from J; bases not matched to a gene: 4. The CDR3 is made up of 16 amino acids. Germline V gives CDR1 SGHVS, CDR2 FQNEAQ. CDR3 DNA sequence: TGTGCCAGCAGCTTAGTTGCGGGACAGGGCAATCAGCCCCAGCATTTT. Residues: CASSLVAGQGNQPQHF.

The rearrangement links TRBV28 to TRBJ1-2, with D uncertain. The V gene lost 2 bases and the J gene lost 6 bases, with 7 bases spanning the gap. Germline V lookup: CDR1 MDHEN, CDR2 SYDVKM. The CDR3 sequence is 12 residues long. This chain's CDR3 is CASSLSIDGYTF. CDR3 bases: TGTGCCAGCAGTTTAAGTATCGATGGCTACACCTTC.

The chain recombines TRBV5-1 with TRBJ1-2, with 7 nucleotides matching TRBD1. The CDR3 length is 15 residues. The trim removed 3 bases at V and 4 bases at J, leaving 9 bases unmatched. The germline V gene encodes CDR1 SGHRS and CDR2 YFSETQ. For the CDR3, the DNA is TGCGCCAGCAGCTCCTCGACAGGGAGGCCCTATGGCTACACCTTC. It codes for CASSSSTGRPYGYTF.

This chain links TRBV9 with TRBJ1-2, with D possibly matching TRBD1 (5 bases). CDR1 is SGDLS, CDR2 YYNGEE, per germline. Between the trimmed V and J ends, which lost 2 bases and 6 bases, there was a span of 11 bases. This CDR3 is built from 13 residues. The CDR3 coding sequence is TGTGCCAGCAGCGTTTCTCTGGGGGATGGCTACACCTTC. It codes for CASSVSLGDGYTF.

The chain employs TRBV11-2 and TRBJ2-5, with TRBD2 as a possible D gene (6 bases). Germline V gene sequence: CDR1 SGHAT, CDR2 FQNNGV. The CDR3 is 15 amino acids. The ends were cut back, 8 bases at V and 1 base at J, with 17 bases in the middle. Here the CDR3 reads CASAPGGIGQETQYF. As DNA, the CDR3 is TGTGCCAGCGCCCCTGGGGGGATCGGCCAAGAGACCCAGTACTTC. The entire variable domain, with the rest obtained from reference TRBV11-2 and TRBJ2-5, is as follows: EAGVAQSPRYKIIEKRQSVAFWCNPISGHATLYWYQQILGQGPKLLIQFQNNGVVDDSQLPKDRFSAERLKGVDSTLKIQPAKLEDSAVYLCASAPGGIGQETQYFGPGTRLLVL.

The CDR3 bases are TGCGCCAGCAGCTTCAAGGGGACGGAGCAGTACTTC. Residues: CASSFKGTEQYF. The chain is built from TRBV5-1 and TRBJ2-7; the D gene could be TRBD1 or TRBD2 (5 bases each). Trimming shortened V by 2 bases and J by 7 bases, and 10 bases separated the two germline ends. Germline CDR1 reads SGHRS; CDR2 reads YFSETQ. The CDR3 has 12 residues.

The genes are TRBV7-2 and TRBJ2-3; TRBD2 is a possible D gene (6 bases). Germline CDR1 reads SGHTA; CDR2 reads FQGNSA. The CDR3 spans 15 residues. Trimming took 2 bases from V and 2 from J, leaving 11 bases between them. Here the CDR3 DNA reads TGTGCCAGCAGCTTAAAGAGCGGGTACACAGATACGCAGTATTTT. This sequence encodes CASSLKSGYTDTQYF.

The chain joins TRBV28 to TRBJ2-1; 7 bases map to TRBD2. J gave up 7 bases and V 5 bases, and 8 bases lay outside the gene matches. The germline V gene has CDR1 MDHEN and CDR2 SYDVKM. The CDR3 is 14 residues long. The CDR3 spells CASSGSGGSNEQFF. CDR3 sequence (DNA): TGTGCCAGCAGTGGTTCTGGCGGGAGTAATGAGCAGTTCTTC.

With regard to this clone: The same CDR3 can be traced to other DNA sequences in this sample. In nucleotides, the CDR3 is TGTGCCAGCAGTAGCGGATACAATGAGCAGTTCTTC. This encodes CASSSGYNEQFF. The chain recombines TRBV6-5 with TRBJ2-1; tentatively, D is TRBD2 (5 bases). The V end lost 5 bases, the J end lost 4 bases, and 6 bases lay between the germline ends. This CDR3 contains 12 residues. CDR1 MNHEY and CDR2 SVGAGI come from the germline V gene.

This chain joins TRBV20-1 and TRBJ1-2; D gene ambiguous. V lost 6 bases and J lost 6, with 11 bases in between. CDR3 length equals 11 residues. Germline-derived CDR1 and CDR2 are DFQATT and SNEGSKA (reference sequence). The CDR3 DNA follows: TGCAGTGCGGACTTAGGGAATGGCTACACCTTC. This sequence encodes CSADLGNGYTF.

The chain carries TRBV7-6 and TRBJ2-2; maybe TRBD2 (5 bases). The CDR3 contains 12 residues. Germline V gene data show CDR1 as SGHVS and CDR2 as FNYEAQ. Between the trimmed V and J ends, which lost 5 bases and 7 bases, there was a span of 8 bases. CDR3 bases: TGTGCCAGCAGCGGACGGGGCGGGGAGCTGTTTTTT. It is translated as CASSGRGGELFF. The variable domain in full, completed from reference TRBV7-6 and TRBJ2-2, reads GAGVSQSPRYKVTKRGQDVALRCDPISGHVSLYWYRQALGQGPEFLTYFNYEAQQDKSGLPNDRFSAERPEGSISTLTIQRTEQRDSAMYRCASSGRGGELFFGEGSRLTVL.

The genes are TRBV28 and TRBJ1-5; 7 nucleotides align to TRBD1. This CDR3 has 15 amino acids. The germline gives CDR1 MDHEN, CDR2 SYDVKM. J was trimmed by 0 bases and V by 9 bases; bases with no gene match: 8. The CDR3 DNA is TGTGCCAGTAGTCCAGGGGGGGATAGCAATCAGCCCCAGCATTTT. Residues: CASSPGGDSNQPQHF.

The chain employs TRBV27 and TRBJ2-1, with TRBD2 matching over 7 bases. Germline V lookup: CDR1 MNHEY, CDR2 SMNVEV (reference sequence). V dropped 4 bases and J dropped 2; count of bases not matched to a gene: 17. CDR3 length: 19 amino acids. DNA for the CDR3: TGTGCCAGCAGTTCCGATTTAGACCCGGGAGGCAGACCCTACAATGAGCAGTTCTTC. Translating it yields CASSSDLDPGGRPYNEQFF.

The chain has TRBV5-4 and TRBJ2-1; 13 bases agree with TRBD2. Germline loops: CDR1 SGHNT, CDR2 YYREEE (reference sequence). The CDR3 has 16 residues. V shed 4 bases and J 7 bases; nucleotides not matched to a gene: 8. CDR3: CASSSGTSGIVNEQFF. In DNA, the CDR3 is TGTGCCAGCAGCAGTGGGACTAGCGGGATTGTAAATGAGCAGTTCTTC.

V usage is TRBV15 and J usage is TRBJ2-2; 11 bases are a match to TRBD2. The CDR3 sequence is 18 residues long. J was trimmed by 12 bases and V by 1 base; bases with no gene match: 16. Germline V lookup: CDR1 LNHNV, CDR2 YYDKDF (reference sequence). CDR3 sequence: CATSRALPGTSGTTKLFF. CDR3 DNA: TGTGCCACCAGCAGAGCCCTCCCTGGGACTAGCGGTACCACCAAGCTGTTTTTT.

The chain couples TRBV28 to TRBJ2-5; perhaps TRBD2 as D (5 bases). CDR1 is MDHEN and CDR2 is SYDVKM in the germline V gene. V shed 6 bases and J shed 4 bases, with 9 bases lying between them. The CDR3 is made up of 12 amino acids. The CDR3: CASRIEGETQYF. The CDR3 DNA follows: TGTGCCAGCAGGATAGAGGGAGAGACCCAGTACTTC.

The chain is built from TRBV28 and TRBJ2-5; TRBD1 matches 8 bases. The DNA end favors TRBJ2-7, so the J call may be wrong. The CDR3 sequence is 14 residues long. From germline, CDR1 is MDHEN and CDR2 SYDVKM. CDR3 in DNA: TGTGCCAGCAGCGACAGGGGCCTTGTATACGAGCAGTACTTC. Translated: CASSDRGLVYEQYF.

The CDR3 bases are TGTGCCAGCAGCTTTACCGGGACAGGCTACGAGCAGTACTTC. It translates to CASSFTGTGYEQYF. The J gene is TRBJ2-7, the V gene TRBV7-2, with 8 positions matching TRBD1. Trimming cost V 3 bases and J 3 bases; bases outside gene matches: 4. CDR1 and CDR2 (germline): SGHTA, FQGNSA. This CDR3 is 14 amino acids long.

The chain recombines TRBV10-3 with TRBJ1-1; D might be TRBD1 (5 bases). Trimming removed 5 bases at V and 0 bases at J, with 10 bases between. The CDR3 consists of 14 residues. The V gene's germline CDR1 is ENHRY and CDR2 SYGVKD. The DNA for the CDR3 is TGTGCCATCAGTTTTAGAGGGGTGAACACTGAAGCTTTCTTT. Translated, it gives CAISFRGVNTEAFF.

The J gene is TRBJ2-7, the V gene TRBV6-5; maybe TRBD1 (5 bases). This CDR3 is built from 12 residues. V lost 8 bases, J lost 2 bases, and 10 bases lay in between. Germline CDR1 reads MNHEY; CDR2 reads SVGAGI. CDR3 coding DNA: TGTGCCAGCGGGGCGACACCCTACGAGCAGTACTTC. Its translation is CASGATPYEQYF.

The rearrangement joins TRBV6-1 to TRBJ2-1; tentatively, D is TRBD2 (5 bases). V was trimmed by 6 bases and J by 4 bases, leaving 16 bases between them. Germline assignment: CDR1 MNHNS and CDR2 SASEGT. The CDR3 sequence is 15 residues long. CDR3 sequence reads: CASREPGSPYNEQFF. The DNA of the CDR3 is TGTGCCAGCAGGGAACCGGGAAGTCCTTACAATGAGCAGTTCTTC.